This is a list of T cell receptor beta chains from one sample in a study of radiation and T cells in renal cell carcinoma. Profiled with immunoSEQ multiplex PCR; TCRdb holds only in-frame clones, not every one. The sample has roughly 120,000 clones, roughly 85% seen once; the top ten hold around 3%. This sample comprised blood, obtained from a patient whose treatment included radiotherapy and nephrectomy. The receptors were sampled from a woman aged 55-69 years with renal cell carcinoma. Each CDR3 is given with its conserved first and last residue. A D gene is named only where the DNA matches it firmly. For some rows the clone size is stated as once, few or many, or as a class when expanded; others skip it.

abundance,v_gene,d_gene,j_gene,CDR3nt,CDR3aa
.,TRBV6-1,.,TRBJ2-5,TGTGCCAGCAGTGGACCGGGATCCCGGAGGGAGACCCAGTACTTC,CASSGPGSRRETQYF
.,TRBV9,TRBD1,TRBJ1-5,TGTGCCAGCAGCGTAGATGACAGGGAAGGTAGTCAGCCCCAGCATTTT,CASSVDDREGSQPQHF
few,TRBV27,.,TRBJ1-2,TGTGCCAGCAGTCCCGGGAGTCCCTATGGCTACACCTTC,CASSPGSPYGYTF
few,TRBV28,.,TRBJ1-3,TGTGCCAGCATCGACAGGCAAGGAAACACCATATATTTT,CASIDRQGNTIYF
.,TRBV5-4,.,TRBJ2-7,TGTGCCAGCAGGACTACTATCTCCGGCGAGCAGTACTTC,CASRTTISGEQYF
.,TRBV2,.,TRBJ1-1,TGTGCCAGCAGTTTACACAGGGTAAACACTGAAGCTTTCTTT,CASSLHRVNTEAFF
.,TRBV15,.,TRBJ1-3,TGTGCCACCAGCAGAGATCCTGGGGCCGGAAACACCATATATTTT,CATSRDPGAGNTIYF
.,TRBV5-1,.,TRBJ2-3,TGCGCCAGCAGCTGGGGACTGAGCACAGATACGCAGTATTTT,CASSWGLSTDTQYF
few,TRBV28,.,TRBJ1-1,TGTGCCAGCACCGTCGAATCTGAAGCTTTCTTT,CASTVESEAFF
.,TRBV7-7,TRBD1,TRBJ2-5,TGTGCTAGCAGCCGGACAGGGTGGGAGACCCAGTACTTC,CASSRTGWETQYF
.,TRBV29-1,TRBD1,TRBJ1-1,TGCAGCGTAACAGGGACAGGGGCGGGTGAAGCTTTCTTT,CSVTGTGAGEAFF
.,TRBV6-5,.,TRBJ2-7,TGTGCCAGCAGTCACGGGGGCGATGTTAGTGAGCAGTACTTC,CASSHGGDVSEQYF
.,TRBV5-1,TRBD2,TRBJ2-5,TGCGCCAGCAGCTTGGTACTAGCGGGGGGGTTAGAGACCCAGTACTTC,CASSLVLAGGLETQYF
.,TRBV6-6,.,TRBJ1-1,TGTGCCAGCAGTGAGTCTTACGGGAACACTGAAGCTTTCTTT,CASSESYGNTEAFF
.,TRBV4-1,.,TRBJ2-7,TGCGCCAGCAGCCTGATTACCGGGGAGCAGTACTTC,CASSLITGEQYF
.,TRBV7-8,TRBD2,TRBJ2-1,TGTGCCAGCAGCTTAGGCGGGGGGCGGGTATCCTACAATGAGCAGTTCTTC,CASSLGGGRVSYNEQFF
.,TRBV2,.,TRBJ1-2,TGTGCCAGCAGTGGCTCGGCGGTCTATGGCTACACCTTC,CASSGSAVYGYTF
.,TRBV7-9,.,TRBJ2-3,TGTGCCAGCAGCTTAAGCACAGATACGCAGTATTTT,CASSLSTDTQYF
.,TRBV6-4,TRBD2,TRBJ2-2,TGTGCCAGCCGGGAGGGACTAGCGTCCGGGGAGCTGTTTTTT,CASREGLASGELFF
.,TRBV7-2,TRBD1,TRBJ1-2,TGTGCCAGCAGCCACACAGGGGGTGGCTACACCTTC,CASSHTGGGYTF
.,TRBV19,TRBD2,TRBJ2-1,TGTGCCAGTAGTATCTTGCCCAGCGGGATACGGGGCAATGAGCAGTTCTTC,CASSILPSGIRGNEQFF
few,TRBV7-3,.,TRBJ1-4,TGTGCCAGCAGCAGGCCTTCTAATGAAAAACTGTTTTTT,CASSRPSNEKLFF
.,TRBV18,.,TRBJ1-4,TGTGCCAGCTCACCACGTCAGGATAATGAAAAACTGTTTTTT,CASSPRQDNEKLFF
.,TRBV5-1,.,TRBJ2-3,TGCGCCAGCAGCTTGGAGTCAGGGCGCACAGATACGCAGTATTTT,CASSLESGRTDTQYF
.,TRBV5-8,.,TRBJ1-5,TGTGCCAGCAGCTTGGGGCAGGCGAATCAGCCCCAGCATTTT,CASSLGQANQPQHF
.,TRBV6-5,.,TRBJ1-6,TGTGCCAGCAGTTACAGGTTAATAGATTCACCCCTCCACTTT,CASSYRLIDSPLHF
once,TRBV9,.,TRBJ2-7,TGTGCCAGCAGCGTAGGGGGCAGATCCTACGAGCAGTACTTC,CASSVGGRSYEQYF
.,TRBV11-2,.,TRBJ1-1,TGTGCCAGCAGCTTAGAAAGGACCACTGAAGCTTTCTTT,CASSLERTTEAFF
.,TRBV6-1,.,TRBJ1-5,TGTGCCAGCAGGGAGACAGTTAGCAATCAGCCCCAGCATTTT,CASRETVSNQPQHF
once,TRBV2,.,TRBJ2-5,TGTGCCGTTCGGGCGGAGACCCAGTACTTC,CAVRAETQYF
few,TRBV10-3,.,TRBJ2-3,TGTGCCATCAGTGTAGCGGAGTGGACAGATACGCAGTATTTT,CAISVAEWTDTQYF
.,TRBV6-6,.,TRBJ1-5,TGTGCCAGCAGTTACTCACAGGGATATAGCAATCAGCCCCAGCATTTT,CASSYSQGYSNQPQHF
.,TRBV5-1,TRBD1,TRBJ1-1,TGCGCCAGCAGCAATCCGGGACAGGGGTTTTCTGAAGCTTTCTTT,CASSNPGQGFSEAFF
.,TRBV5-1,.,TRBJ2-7,TGCGCCAGCAGCTACCTCGACAGATACGAGCAGTACTTC,CASSYLDRYEQYF
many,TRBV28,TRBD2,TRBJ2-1,TGTGCCAGCAGTCCCTGGACTAGCGGTGCTACTGAGCAGTTCTTC,CASSPWTSGATEQFF
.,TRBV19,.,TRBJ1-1,TGTGCCAGTAGTATTGAGGGGGGGCCTGAAGCTTTCTTT,CASSIEGGPEAFF
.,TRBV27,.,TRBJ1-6,TGTGCCAGCAGTTTTTCCCCCAATTCACCCCTCCACTTT,CASSFSPNSPLHF
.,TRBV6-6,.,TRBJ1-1,TGTGCCAGCAGTTCGACCCTTGGGACTGAAGCTTTCTTT,CASSSTLGTEAFF
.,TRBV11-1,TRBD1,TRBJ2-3,TGTGCCAGCAGCCCGTCGGGACAGGGGGCGGATACGCAGTATTTT,CASSPSGQGADTQYF
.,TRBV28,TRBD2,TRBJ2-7,TGTGCCAGCATTCTAGCGTCCCCCCTCGGGACTAGCGGGCCCTACGAGCAGTACTTC,CASILASPLGTSGPYEQYF
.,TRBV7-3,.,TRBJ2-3,TGTGCCAGCAGCTCCCCCGGCGGTATGCAGTATTTT,CASSSPGGMQYF
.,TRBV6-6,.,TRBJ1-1,TGTGCCAGCAGTTACATTAGTAGCAGGAACACTGAAGCTTTCTTT,CASSYISSRNTEAFF
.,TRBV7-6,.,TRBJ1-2,TGTGCCAGCAGAAATCAGGACGACCCGAACTATGGCTACACCTTC,CASRNQDDPNYGYTF
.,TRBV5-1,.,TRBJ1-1,TGCGCCAGCAGCGTTACCCCACAGGGGAACACTGAAGCTTTCTTT,CASSVTPQGNTEAFF
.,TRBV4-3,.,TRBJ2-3,TGCGCCAGCAGCCAAGATAACCAGCGCACAGATACGCAGTATTTT,CASSQDNQRTDTQYF
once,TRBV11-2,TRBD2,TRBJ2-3,TGTGCCAGCAGCCTCGACCCCCTAGCGGGGGCCACAGATACGCAGTATTTT,CASSLDPLAGATDTQYF
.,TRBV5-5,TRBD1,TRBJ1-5,TGTGCCAGCAGCTTGTATCTCCGGGACAGGGGGCTCAATCAGCCCCAGCATTTT,CASSLYLRDRGLNQPQHF
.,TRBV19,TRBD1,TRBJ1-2,TGTGCCAGCACACAGGGGGTTAACTATGGCTACACCTTC,CASTQGVNYGYTF
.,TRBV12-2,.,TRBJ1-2,TGTGCAAGTCGCTTAGGAGTAATCGGCTTTGGCTACACCTTC,CASRLGVIGFGYTF
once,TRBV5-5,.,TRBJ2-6,TGTGCCAGCAGCTTGTCGGGTTCCGGGGCCAACGTCCTGACTTTC,CASSLSGSGANVLTF
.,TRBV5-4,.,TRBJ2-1,TGTGCCAGCAGCTTGGCCGCGGGCGGCTCATATGAGCAGTTCTTC,CASSLAAGGSYEQFF
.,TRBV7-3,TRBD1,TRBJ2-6,TGTGCCAGCAGCCGACCCGGGACAGGCCTTTCCTCTGGGGCCAACGTCCTGACTTTC,CASSRPGTGLSSGANVLTF
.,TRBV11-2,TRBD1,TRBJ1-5,TGTGCCAGCAGCTTAAGACAGGGTAGGCGCAATCAGCCCCAGCATTTT,CASSLRQGRRNQPQHF
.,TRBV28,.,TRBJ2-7,TGTGCCAGCAGTGACCCCCAGGGACTTTTGGACGAGCAGTACTTC,CASSDPQGLLDEQYF
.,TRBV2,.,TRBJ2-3,TGTGCCAGCAGTGAAGATTCGGGGAGGGGGACAGATACGCAGTATTTT,CASSEDSGRGTDTQYF